This TCR beta chain was found in a study of shared clonotypes between healthy human individuals. In regard to this clone: Other DNA sequences of this sample code for an identical CDR3.

Using immunoSEQ multiplex PCR, the repertoire was profiled, and TCRdb retains in-frame clones only, with some absent. The sample gives over 1.5 million clones, around 98% of which show up once; about 0.45% is in the top ten. The CDR3 runs to 15 residues. Germline CDR1 and CDR2: SGHTA and FQGNSA. The V gene lost 5 bases and the J gene lost 0 bases, with 11 bases spanning the gap. All donors were healthy HIV-negative adults lacking recent acute infections or vaccinations. CD4+ cells yielded CD45RA+ naive and CD45RA-negative memory subsets. The receptor's source is a man younger than 40 in good health. The genes are TRBV7-2 and TRBJ2-1, with D unresolved. Sequenced sample: naive CD4+ T cells sorted from blood. Regarding subset: CD45RA+ positively selected. Here the CDR3 reads CASSPRRSSYNEQFF. The CDR3 bases are TGTGCCAGCAGCCCCAGGCGGAGCTCCTACAATGAGCAGTTCTTC.